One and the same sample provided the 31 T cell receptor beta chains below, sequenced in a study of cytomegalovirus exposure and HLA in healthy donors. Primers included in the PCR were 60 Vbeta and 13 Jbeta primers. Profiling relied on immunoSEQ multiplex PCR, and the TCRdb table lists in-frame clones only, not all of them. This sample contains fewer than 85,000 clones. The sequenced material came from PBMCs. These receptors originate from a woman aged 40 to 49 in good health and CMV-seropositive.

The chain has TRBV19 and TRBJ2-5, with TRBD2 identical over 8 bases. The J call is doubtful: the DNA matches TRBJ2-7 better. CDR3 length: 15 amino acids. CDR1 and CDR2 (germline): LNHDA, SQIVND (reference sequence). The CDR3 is CASSIGAGAGYEQYF. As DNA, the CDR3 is TGTGCCAGTAGTATAGGAGCGGGAGCTGGCTACGAGCAGTACTTC.

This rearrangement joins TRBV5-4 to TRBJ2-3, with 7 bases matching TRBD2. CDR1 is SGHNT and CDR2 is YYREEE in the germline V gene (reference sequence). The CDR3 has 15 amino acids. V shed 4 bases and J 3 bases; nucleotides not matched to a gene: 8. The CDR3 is CASSLSAGETDTQYF. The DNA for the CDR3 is TGTGCCAGCAGCCTCTCCGCGGGAGAGACAGATACGCAGTATTTT.

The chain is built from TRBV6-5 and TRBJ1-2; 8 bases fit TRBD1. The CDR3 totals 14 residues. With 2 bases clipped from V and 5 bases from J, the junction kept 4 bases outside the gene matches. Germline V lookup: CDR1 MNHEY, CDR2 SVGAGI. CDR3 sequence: CASSYNDRGYGYTF. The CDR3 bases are TGTGCCAGCAGTTACAACGACAGGGGTTATGGCTACACCTTC.

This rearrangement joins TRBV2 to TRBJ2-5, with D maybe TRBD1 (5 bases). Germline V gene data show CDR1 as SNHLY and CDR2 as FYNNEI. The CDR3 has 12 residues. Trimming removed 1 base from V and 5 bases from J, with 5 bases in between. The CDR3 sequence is CASSEEGETQYF. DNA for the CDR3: TGTGCCAGCAGTGAAGAGGGGGAGACCCAGTACTTC.

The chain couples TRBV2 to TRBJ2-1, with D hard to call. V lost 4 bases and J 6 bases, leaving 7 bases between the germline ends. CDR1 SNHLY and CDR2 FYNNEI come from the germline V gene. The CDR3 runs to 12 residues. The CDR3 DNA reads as TGTGCCAGCAGTGGAGCCCGCAATGAGCAGTTCTTC. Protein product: CASSGARNEQFF.

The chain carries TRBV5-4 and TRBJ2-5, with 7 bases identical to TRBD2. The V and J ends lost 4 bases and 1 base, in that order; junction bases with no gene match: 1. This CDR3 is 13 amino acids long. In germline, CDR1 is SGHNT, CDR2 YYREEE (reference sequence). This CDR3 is CASSRTSQETQYF. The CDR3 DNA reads TGTGCCAGCAGCAGGACTAGCCAAGAGACCCAGTACTTC.

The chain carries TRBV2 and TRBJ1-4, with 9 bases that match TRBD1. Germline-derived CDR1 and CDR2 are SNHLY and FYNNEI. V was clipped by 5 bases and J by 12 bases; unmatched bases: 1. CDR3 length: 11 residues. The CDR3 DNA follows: TGTGCCAGCAGTAGGGACAGGGAACTGTTTTTT. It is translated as CASSRDRELFF.

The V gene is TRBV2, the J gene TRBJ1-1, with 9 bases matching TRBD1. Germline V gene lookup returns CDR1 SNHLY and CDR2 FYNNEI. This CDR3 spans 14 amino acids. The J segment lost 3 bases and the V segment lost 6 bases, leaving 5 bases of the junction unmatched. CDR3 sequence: CASSGQGIDTEAFF. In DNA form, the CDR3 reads TGTGCCAGCAGCGGACAGGGGATTGACACTGAAGCTTTCTTT.

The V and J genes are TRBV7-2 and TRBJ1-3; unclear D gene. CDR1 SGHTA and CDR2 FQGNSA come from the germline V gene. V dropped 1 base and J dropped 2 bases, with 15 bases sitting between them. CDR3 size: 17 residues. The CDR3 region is CASSLGVRTLTGNTIYF. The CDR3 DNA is TGTGCCAGCAGCTTAGGGGTCCGGACTCTGACTGGAAACACCATATATTTT. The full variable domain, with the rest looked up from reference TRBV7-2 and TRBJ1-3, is GAGVSQSPSNKVTEKGKDVELRCDPISGHTALYWYRQSLGQGLEFLIYFQGNSAPDKSGLPSDRFSAERTGGSVSTLTIQRTQQEDSAVYLCASSLGVRTLTGNTIYFGEGSWLTVV.

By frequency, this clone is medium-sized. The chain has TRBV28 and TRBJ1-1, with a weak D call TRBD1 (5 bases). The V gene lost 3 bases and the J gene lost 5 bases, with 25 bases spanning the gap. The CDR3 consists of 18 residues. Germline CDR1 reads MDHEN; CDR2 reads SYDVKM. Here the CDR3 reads CASSFAVGGAQMWTEAFF. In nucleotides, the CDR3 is TGTGCCAGCAGTTTCGCCGTGGGAGGGGCGCAGATGTGGACTGAAGCTTTCTTT.

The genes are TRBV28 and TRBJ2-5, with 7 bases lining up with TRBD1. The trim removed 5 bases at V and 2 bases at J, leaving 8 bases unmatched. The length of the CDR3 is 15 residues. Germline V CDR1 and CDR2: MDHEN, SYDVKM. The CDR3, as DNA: TGTGCCAGCAGTCGTTTTAGGGGGCTTCAAGAGACCCAGTACTTC. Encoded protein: CASSRFRGLQETQYF.

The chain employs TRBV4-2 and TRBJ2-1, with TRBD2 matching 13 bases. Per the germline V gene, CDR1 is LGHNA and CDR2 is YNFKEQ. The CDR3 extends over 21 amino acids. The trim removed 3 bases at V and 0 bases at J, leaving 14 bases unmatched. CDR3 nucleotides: TGTGCCAGCAGCCACCGCCCCATGACTAGCGGGAGGTCCAGCTCCTACAATGAGCAGTTCTTC. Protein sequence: CASSHRPMTSGRSSSYNEQFF.

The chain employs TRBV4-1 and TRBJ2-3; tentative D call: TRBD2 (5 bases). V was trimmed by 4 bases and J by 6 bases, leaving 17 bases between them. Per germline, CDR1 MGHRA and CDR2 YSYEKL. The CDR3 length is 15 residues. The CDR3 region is CASSLLSDGSDTQYF. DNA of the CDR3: TGCGCCAGCAGCCTCTTGTCGGATGGGAGCGATACGCAGTATTTT.

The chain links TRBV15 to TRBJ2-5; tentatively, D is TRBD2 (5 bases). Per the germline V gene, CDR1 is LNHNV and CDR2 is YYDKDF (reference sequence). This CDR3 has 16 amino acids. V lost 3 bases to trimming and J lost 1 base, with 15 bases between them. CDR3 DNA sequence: TGTGCCACCAGCAGCCCTAGGTCGGGAATCCAAGAGACCCAGTACTTC. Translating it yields CATSSPRSGIQETQYF. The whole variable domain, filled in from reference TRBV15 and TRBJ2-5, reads DAMVIQNPRYQVTQFGKPVTLSCSQTLNHNVMYWYQQKSSQAPKLLFHYYDKDFNNEADTPDNFQSRRPNTSFCFLDIRSPGLGDTAMYLCATSSPRSGIQETQYFGPGTRLLVL.

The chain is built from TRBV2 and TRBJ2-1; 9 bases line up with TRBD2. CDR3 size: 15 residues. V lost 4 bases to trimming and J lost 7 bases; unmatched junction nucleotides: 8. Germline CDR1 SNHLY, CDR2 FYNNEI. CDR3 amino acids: CASSGAGGVDNEQFF. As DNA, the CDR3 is TGTGCCAGCAGTGGGGCGGGAGGGGTTGATAATGAGCAGTTCTTC.

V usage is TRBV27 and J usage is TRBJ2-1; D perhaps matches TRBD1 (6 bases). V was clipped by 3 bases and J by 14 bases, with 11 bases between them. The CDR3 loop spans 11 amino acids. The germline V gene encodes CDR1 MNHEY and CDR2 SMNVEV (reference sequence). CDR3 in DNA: TGTGCCAGCAGTTTTGACAGGAAAGAGTTCTTC. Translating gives CASSFDRKEFF.

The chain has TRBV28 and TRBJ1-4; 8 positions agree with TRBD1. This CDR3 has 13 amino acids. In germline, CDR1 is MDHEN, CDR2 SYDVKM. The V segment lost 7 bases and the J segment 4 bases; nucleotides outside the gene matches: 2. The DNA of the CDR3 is TGTGCCAGCACAGGGGGCGTTAATGAAAAACTGTTTTTT. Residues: CASTGGVNEKLFF.

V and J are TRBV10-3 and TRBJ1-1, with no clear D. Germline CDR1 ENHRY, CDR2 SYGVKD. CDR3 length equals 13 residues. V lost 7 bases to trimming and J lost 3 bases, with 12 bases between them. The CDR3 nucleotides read TGTGCCATCACCCCGGGGAGGGACACTGAAGCTTTCTTT. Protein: CAITPGRDTEAFF.

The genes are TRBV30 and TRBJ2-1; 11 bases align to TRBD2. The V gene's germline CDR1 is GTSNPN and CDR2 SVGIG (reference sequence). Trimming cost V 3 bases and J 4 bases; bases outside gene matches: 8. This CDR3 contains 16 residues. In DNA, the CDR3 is TGTGCCTGGAGGAAGACTAGCGGGATTTCTTACAATGAGCAGTTCTTC. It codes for CAWRKTSGISYNEQFF.

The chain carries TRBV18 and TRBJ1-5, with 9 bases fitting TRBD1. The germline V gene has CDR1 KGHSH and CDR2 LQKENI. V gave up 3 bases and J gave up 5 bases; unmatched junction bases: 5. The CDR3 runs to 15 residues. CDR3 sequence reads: CASSPSTGGDQPQHF. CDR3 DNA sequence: TGTGCCAGCTCACCGTCCACAGGGGGCGATCAGCCCCAGCATTTT.

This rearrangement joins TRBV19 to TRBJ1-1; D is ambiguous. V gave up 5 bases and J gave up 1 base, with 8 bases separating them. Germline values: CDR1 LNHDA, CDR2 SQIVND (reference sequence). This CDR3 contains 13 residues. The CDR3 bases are TGTGCCAGTAGTCCCGACAAGAACACTGAAGCTTTCTTT. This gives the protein CASSPDKNTEAFF.

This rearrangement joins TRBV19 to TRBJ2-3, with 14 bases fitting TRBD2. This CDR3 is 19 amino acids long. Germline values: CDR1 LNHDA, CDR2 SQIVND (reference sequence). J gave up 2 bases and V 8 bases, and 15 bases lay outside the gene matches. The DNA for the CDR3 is TGTGCCAGTCCGCTGGGACTAGCGGGGGCCGTCCATACCACAGATACGCAGTATTTT. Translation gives CASPLGLAGAVHTTDTQYF.

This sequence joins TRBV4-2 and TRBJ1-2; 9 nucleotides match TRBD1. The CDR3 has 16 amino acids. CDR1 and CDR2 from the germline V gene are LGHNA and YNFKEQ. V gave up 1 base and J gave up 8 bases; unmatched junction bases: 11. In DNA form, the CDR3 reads TGTGCCAGCAGCCAAGTGAGGGTACAGGGGGCGGGCGGCTACACCTTC. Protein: CASSQVRVQGAGGYTF.

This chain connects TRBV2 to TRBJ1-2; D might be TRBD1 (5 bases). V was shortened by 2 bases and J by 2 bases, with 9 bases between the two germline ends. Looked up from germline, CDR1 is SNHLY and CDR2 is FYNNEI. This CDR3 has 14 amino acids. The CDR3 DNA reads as TGTGCCAGCAGTGAAACAGGAACCAACTATGGCTACACCTTC. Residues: CASSETGTNYGYTF.

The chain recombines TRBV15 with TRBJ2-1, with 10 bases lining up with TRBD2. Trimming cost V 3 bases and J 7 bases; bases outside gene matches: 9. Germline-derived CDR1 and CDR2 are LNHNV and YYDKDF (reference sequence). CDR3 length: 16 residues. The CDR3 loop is CATSRGPTSGYNEQFF. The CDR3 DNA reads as TGTGCCACCAGCAGGGGCCCGACTAGCGGGTATAATGAGCAGTTCTTC.

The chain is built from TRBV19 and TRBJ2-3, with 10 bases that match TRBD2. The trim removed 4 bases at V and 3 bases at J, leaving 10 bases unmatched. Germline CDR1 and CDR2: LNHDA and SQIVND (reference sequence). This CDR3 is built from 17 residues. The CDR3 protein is CASSKKASGSMTDTQYF. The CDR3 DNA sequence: TGTGCCAGTAGTAAAAAGGCTAGCGGGAGTATGACAGATACGCAGTATTTT.

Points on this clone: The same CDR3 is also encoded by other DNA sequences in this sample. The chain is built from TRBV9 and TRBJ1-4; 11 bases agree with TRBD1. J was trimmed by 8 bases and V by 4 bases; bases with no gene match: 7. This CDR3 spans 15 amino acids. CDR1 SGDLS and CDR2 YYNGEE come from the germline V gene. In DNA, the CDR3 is TGTGCCAGCAGCTCCTCCGGGACAGGGGGGGAAAAACTGTTTTTT. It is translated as CASSSSGTGGEKLFF.

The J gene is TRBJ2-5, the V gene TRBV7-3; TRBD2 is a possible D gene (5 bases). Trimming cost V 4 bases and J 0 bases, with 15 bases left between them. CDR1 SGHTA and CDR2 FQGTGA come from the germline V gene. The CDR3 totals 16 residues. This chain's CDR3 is CASSSPRTPYQETQYF. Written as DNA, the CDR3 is TGTGCCAGCAGCTCACCTAGGACTCCCTACCAAGAGACCCAGTACTTC.

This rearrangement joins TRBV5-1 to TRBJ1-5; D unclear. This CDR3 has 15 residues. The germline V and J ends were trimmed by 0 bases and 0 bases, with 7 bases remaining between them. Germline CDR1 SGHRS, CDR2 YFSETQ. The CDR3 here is CASSLGGGSNQPQHF. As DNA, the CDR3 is TGCGCCAGCAGCTTGGGAGGAGGTAGCAATCAGCCCCAGCATTTT.

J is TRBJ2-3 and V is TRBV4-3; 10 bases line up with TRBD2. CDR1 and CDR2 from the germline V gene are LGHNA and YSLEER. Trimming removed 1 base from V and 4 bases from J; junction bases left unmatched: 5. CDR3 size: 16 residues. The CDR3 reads CASSQGQAGGADTQYF. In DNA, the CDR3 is TGCGCCAGCAGCCAAGGTCAAGCGGGGGGGGCAGATACGCAGTATTTT.

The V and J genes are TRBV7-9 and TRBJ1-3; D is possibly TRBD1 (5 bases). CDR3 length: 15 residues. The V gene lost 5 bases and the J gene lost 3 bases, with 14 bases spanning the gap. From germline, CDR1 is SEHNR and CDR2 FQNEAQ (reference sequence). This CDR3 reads CASSPRGVGGNTIYF. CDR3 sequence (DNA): TGTGCCAGCAGCCCTCGGGGGGTCGGTGGAAACACCATATATTTT.